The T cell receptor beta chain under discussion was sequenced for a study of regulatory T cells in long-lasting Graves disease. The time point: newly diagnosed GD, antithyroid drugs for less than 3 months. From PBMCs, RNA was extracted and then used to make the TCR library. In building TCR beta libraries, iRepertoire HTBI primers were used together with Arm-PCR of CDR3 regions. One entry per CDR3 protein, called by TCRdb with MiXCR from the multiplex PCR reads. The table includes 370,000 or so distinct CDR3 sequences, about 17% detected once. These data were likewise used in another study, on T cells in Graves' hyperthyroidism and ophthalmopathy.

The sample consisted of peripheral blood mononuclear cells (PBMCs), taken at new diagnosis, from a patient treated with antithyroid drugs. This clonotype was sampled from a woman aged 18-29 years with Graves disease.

CDR3 DNA: TGTGCCAGCAGTTACTCGGCAGGGGAGATAAATGGCTACACCTTC. Its translation: CASSYSAGEINGYTF. This chain connects TRBV6-5 to TRBJ1-2; perhaps TRBD1 as D (6 bases). V was trimmed by 0 bases and J by 6 bases, leaving 14 bases between them. Germline V gives CDR1 MNHEY, CDR2 SVGAGI. The CDR3 contains 15 residues.